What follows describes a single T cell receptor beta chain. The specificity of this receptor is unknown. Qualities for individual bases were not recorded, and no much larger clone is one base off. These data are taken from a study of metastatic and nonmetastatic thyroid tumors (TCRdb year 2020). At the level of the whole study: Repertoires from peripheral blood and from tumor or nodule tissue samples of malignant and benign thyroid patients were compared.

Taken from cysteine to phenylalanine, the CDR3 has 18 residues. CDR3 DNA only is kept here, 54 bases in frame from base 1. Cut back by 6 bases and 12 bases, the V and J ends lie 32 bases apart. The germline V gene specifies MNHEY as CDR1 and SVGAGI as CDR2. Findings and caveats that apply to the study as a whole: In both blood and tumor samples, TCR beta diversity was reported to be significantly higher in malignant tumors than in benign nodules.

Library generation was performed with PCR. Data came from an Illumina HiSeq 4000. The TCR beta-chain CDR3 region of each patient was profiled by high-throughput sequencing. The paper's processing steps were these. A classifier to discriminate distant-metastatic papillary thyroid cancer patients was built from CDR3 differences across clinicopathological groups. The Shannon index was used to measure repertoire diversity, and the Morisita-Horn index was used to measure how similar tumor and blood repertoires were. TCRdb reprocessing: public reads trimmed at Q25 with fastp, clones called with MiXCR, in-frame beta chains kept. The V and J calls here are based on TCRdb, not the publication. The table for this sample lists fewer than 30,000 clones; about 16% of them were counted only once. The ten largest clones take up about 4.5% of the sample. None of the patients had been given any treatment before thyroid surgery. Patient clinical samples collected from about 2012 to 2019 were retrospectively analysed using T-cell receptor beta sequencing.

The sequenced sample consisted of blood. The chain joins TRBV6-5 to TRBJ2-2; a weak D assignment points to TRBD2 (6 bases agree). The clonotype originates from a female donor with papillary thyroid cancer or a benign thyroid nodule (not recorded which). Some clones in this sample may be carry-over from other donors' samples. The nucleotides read TGTGCCAGCAGGCACCTATCGGGGGTTCCTTCTGTCACCGTGAAGCTGTTTTTT. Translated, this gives CASRHLSGVPSVTVKLFF.